Below, 4 T cell receptor beta chains from the same sample are listed, as sequenced in a study of response to subunit inactivated influenza vaccine. TCRdb re-derived calls from the RT-PCR reads in MiXCR, one entry per CDR3 protein. The sample has around 490,000 distinct CDR3 sequences, 7.6% seen once; the top ten hold 10% to 15%. Specimen: PBMCs from blood, collected roughly 24 months after vaccination. These receptors were obtained from a man in his fifties or sixties who received an inactivated influenza vaccine.

J is TRBJ2-5 and V is TRBV19; D is perhaps TRBD1 (6 bases). Trimming pared 4 bases from V and 9 bases from J, leaving 21 bases between. This CDR3 is built from 15 residues. Germline V gene sequence: CDR1 LNHDA, CDR2 SQIVND (reference sequence). The CDR3 nucleotides read TGTGCCAGTAGTACTGGACAAATTTCCCAGGGGTCCCAGTACTTC. Amino acid sequence: CASSTGQISQGSQYF.

The chain couples TRBV12-3 or TRBV12-4 to TRBJ2-4; perhaps D is TRBD1 or TRBD2 (5 bases each). V lost 0 bases and J lost 3, with 6 bases in between. This CDR3 contains 14 residues. The CDR3 loop is CASSLAGVKNIQYF. DNA for the CDR3: TGTGCCAGCAGTTTAGCGGGGGTCAAAAACATTCAGTACTTC.

The table lists this clonotype with many counts. The V and J genes are TRBV29-1 and TRBJ2-6; the match to TRBD1 covers 8 bases. The CDR3 sequence is 15 residues long. Germline lookup yields CDR1 SQVTM and CDR2 ANQGSEA. The V gene end was trimmed by 3 bases and the J gene end by 2 bases; junction bases not matched to a gene: 3. CDR3 coding DNA: TGCAGCGTTGAGACAGGGGTGACTGGGGCCAACGTCCTGACTTTC. Translating it yields CSVETGVTGANVLTF.

This clonotype was seen a few times. The chain joins TRBV4-3 to TRBJ2-5; a possible D gene is TRBD2 (7 bases). CDR1 is LGHNA and CDR2 is YSLEER in the germline V gene. V was shortened by 0 bases and J by 5 bases, with 16 bases between the two germline ends. The CDR3 loop spans 16 amino acids. CDR3 in DNA: TGCGCCAGCAGCCAAGATTATAAGGGGGAGGGGGAGACCCAGTACTTC. Its protein is CASSQDYKGEGETQYF.